Listed here are 24 T cell receptor beta chains from one sample, sequenced in a study of OX40 agonist ivuxolimab in advanced cancers. This table comes from immunoSEQ multiplex PCR, and its TCRdb copy is limited to in-frame clones, with some not included. The sample holds about 76,000 clones; 85% to 90% are singletons and the top ten take 10% to 15%. The starting material was CD4+ or CD8+ T cells sorted from blood, obtained in a trial of the OX40 agonist ivuxolimab. The receptors originated from an adult with an advanced solid tumor such as melanoma, head and neck, liver or kidney cancer.

The chain has TRBV9 and TRBJ2-1; 9 positions agree with TRBD2. V dropped 4 bases and J dropped 4; count of bases not matched to a gene: 9. This CDR3 has 16 amino acids. The V gene's germline CDR1 is SGDLS and CDR2 YYNGEE. CDR3: CASSPQGLAGYNEQFF. CDR3 DNA: TGTGCCAGCAGCCCCCAGGGGCTAGCGGGGTACAATGAGCAGTTCTTC. The full variable domain, in which reference TRBV9 and TRBJ2-1 provide the parts outside the CDR3, is DSGVTQTPKHLITATGQRVTLRCSPRSGDLSVYWYQQSLDQGLQFLIQYYNGEERAKGNILERFSAQQFPDLHSELNLSSLELGDSALYFCASSPQGLAGYNEQFFGPGTRLTVL.

The genes are TRBV5-1 and TRBJ1-3; D gene unclear. The germline V and J ends were trimmed by 5 bases and 0 bases, with 9 bases remaining between them. CDR1 SGHRS and CDR2 YFSETQ come from the germline V gene. CDR3 length: 14 residues. The CDR3 loop reads CASSKGFSGNTIYF. The CDR3 DNA reads TGCGCCAGCAGTAAAGGATTCTCTGGAAACACCATATATTTT.

The chain carries TRBV30 and TRBJ1-4; 8 nucleotides match TRBD1. The CDR3 has 14 residues. Looked up from germline, CDR1 is GTSNPN and CDR2 is SVGIG (reference sequence). The V and J ends lost 2 bases and 6 bases, in that order; junction bases with no gene match: 5. The CDR3 loop reads CAWSPMDRDEKLFF. In nucleotides, the CDR3 is TGTGCCTGGAGTCCGATGGACAGGGATGAAAAACTGTTTTTT.

The chain recombines TRBV27 with TRBJ2-2, with D possibly matching TRBD1 (6 bases). This CDR3 region has 16 residues. Germline V gene data show CDR1 as MNHEY and CDR2 as SMNVEV (reference sequence). V was shortened by 0 bases and J by 1 base, with 9 bases between the two germline ends. The CDR3 loop is CASSLSWTVNTGELFF. The CDR3 DNA reads as TGTGCCAGCAGTTTATCCTGGACAGTGAACACCGGGGAGCTGTTTTTT.

This chain connects TRBV4-1 to TRBJ2-1, with D perhaps matching TRBD2 (6 bases). This CDR3 is built from 16 residues. Trimming removed 0 bases at V and 5 bases at J, with 14 bases between. The V gene's germline CDR1 is MGHRA and CDR2 YSYEKL. CDR3 amino acids: CASSQDGGNRNNEQFF. DNA for the CDR3: TGCGCCAGCAGCCAAGATGGCGGGAACCGTAACAATGAGCAGTTCTTC.

This chain links TRBV7-3 with TRBJ2-7; the match to TRBD1 covers 10 bases. Germline loops: CDR1 SGHTA, CDR2 FQGTGA. J was trimmed by 1 base and V by 6 bases; bases with no gene match: 9. The CDR3 runs to 16 residues. The CDR3 region has the DNA TGTGCCAGCAGACACGGGCCGGGACAGGGGTCCTACGAGCAGTACTTC. Protein: CASRHGPGQGSYEQYF. Using reference TRBV7-3 and TRBJ2-7 for the parts outside the CDR3, the full variable domain is GAGVSQTPSNKVTEKGKYVELRCDPISGHTALYWYRQSLGQGPEFLIYFQGTGAADDSGLPNDRFFAVRPEGSVSTLKIQRTERGDSAVYLCASRHGPGQGSYEQYFGPGTRLTVT.

The chain recombines TRBV18 with TRBJ1-3; D not certain. The V gene's germline CDR1 is KGHSH and CDR2 LQKENI. This CDR3 is built from 15 residues. V lost 6 bases and J lost 1, with 13 bases in between. DNA of the CDR3: TGTGCCAGCTCTCGCGGGAGAGGTTCTGGAAACACCATATATTTT. It yields the protein CASSRGRGSGNTIYF.

This clone was picked up one time. V and J are TRBV7-9 and TRBJ2-1; 11 bases are a match to TRBD2. Germline trimming cut 8 bases from V and 5 bases from J; bases unmatched to any gene: 5. Per germline, CDR1 SEHNR and CDR2 FQNEAQ (reference sequence). The CDR3 has 14 amino acids. CDR3 sequence (DNA): TGTGCCAGCGGGACTAGCGGCCGACACAATGAGCAGTTCTTC. It yields the protein CASGTSGRHNEQFF.

The chain uses TRBV2 and TRBJ2-7; 10 bases align to TRBD1. The germline CDR1 and CDR2 sequences are SNHLY and FYNNEI. The CDR3 totals 14 residues. With 10 bases clipped from V and 4 bases from J, the junction kept 10 bases outside the gene matches. CDR3 in DNA: TGTGCCACCTTGGACCGGGACAGGGGATACGAGCAGTACTTC. It encodes CATLDRDRGYEQYF.

V usage is TRBV2 and J usage is TRBJ1-5; 8 bases align to TRBD1. The V gene's germline CDR1 is SNHLY and CDR2 FYNNEI. The junction had 6 bases not matched to a gene; V was cut back by 6 bases and J by 11 bases. The CDR3 is made up of 12 amino acids. CDR3 DNA sequence: TGTGCCAGCAGGGACAGGGAGGGGGCCCAGCATTTT. Encoded protein: CASRDREGAQHF. Full variable domain (missing parts from reference TRBV2 and TRBJ1-5): EPEVTQTPSHQVTQMGQEVILRCVPISNHLYFYWYRQILGQKVEFLVSFYNNEISEKSEIFDDQFSVERPDGSNFTLKIRSTKLEDSAMYFCASRDREGAQHFGDGTRLSIL.

This clone was seen more than once but under ten times. This rearrangement joins TRBV5-1 to TRBJ1-2; D is possibly TRBD1 (5 bases). This CDR3 spans 14 amino acids. Germline CDR1 is SGHRS and CDR2 is YFSETQ. The V and J ends lost 0 bases and 4 bases respectively, with 10 bases between them. The chain's CDR3 is CASSLEAGSYGYTF. As DNA, the CDR3 is TGCGCCAGCAGCTTGGAGGCAGGGAGCTATGGCTACACCTTC.

This chain links TRBV18 with TRBJ1-4; 9 positions match TRBD1. Per germline, CDR1 KGHSH and CDR2 LQKENI. The CDR3 extends over 15 amino acids. Trimming removed 5 bases from V and 7 bases from J; junction bases left unmatched: 8. The CDR3 bases are TGTGCCAGCTCAGGCGGGACAGGGTCTTTTGAAAAACTGTTTTTT. Protein: CASSGGTGSFEKLFF.

The chain combines TRBV9 with TRBJ2-7; no clear D gene. The germline V gene encodes CDR1 SGDLS and CDR2 YYNGEE. This CDR3 has 14 amino acids. The germline V and J ends were trimmed by 0 bases and 4 bases, with 11 bases remaining between them. This CDR3 is CASSVGGPTYEQYF. As DNA, the CDR3 is TGTGCCAGCAGCGTAGGAGGACCGACTTACGAGCAGTACTTC. Complete variable domain (other parts from reference TRBV9 and TRBJ2-7): DSGVTQTPKHLITATGQRVTLRCSPRSGDLSVYWYQQSLDQGLQFLIQYYNGEERAKGNILERFSAQQFPDLHSELNLSSLELGDSALYFCASSVGGPTYEQYFGPGTRLTVT.

V is TRBV27 and J is TRBJ1-5, with D possibly being TRBD1 (6 bases). The length of the CDR3 is 14 residues. CDR1 MNHEY and CDR2 SMNVEV come from the germline V gene (reference sequence). Trimming removed 7 bases at V and 1 base at J, with 11 bases between. The CDR3 bases are TGTGCCAGCAAAAGCAGGGGAAGCAATCAGCCCCAGCATTTT. It translates to CASKSRGSNQPQHF.

The CDR3 DNA is TGTGCCACCAGCAGAGGCAGGACTGGAAACACCATATATTTT. Protein: CATSRGRTGNTIYF. This chain connects TRBV15 to TRBJ1-3; no clear D gene. Trimming removed 1 base from V and 2 bases from J, with 6 bases in between. Per the germline V gene, CDR1 is LNHNV and CDR2 is YYDKDF (reference sequence). The CDR3 sequence is 14 residues long.

This sequence joins TRBV2 and TRBJ2-1; weak D call: TRBD2 (5 bases). Trimming cost V 5 bases and J 7 bases, with 21 bases left between them. This CDR3 contains 16 residues. Germline CDR1 SNHLY, CDR2 FYNNEI. This chain's CDR3 is CASSHHDYPIRNEQFF. The CDR3 DNA reads as TGTGCCAGCAGTCACCATGACTACCCCATTCGGAATGAGCAGTTCTTC.

The V and J genes are TRBV9 and TRBJ1-2, with a tentative D call TRBD1 (5 bases). This CDR3 has 14 residues. The V end was cut by 0 bases, the J end by 7 bases, with 13 bases between. The germline CDR1 and CDR2 sequences are SGDLS and YYNGEE. CDR3 DNA sequence: TGTGCCAGCAGCGTAGGTCAGGGTACAGGTGGCTACACCTTC. This gives the protein CASSVGQGTGGYTF.

The count of this clone is one. The chain couples TRBV21-1 to TRBJ2-2; TRBD2, the table's D call, was not compared with the DNA. TRBV21-1 is described as a pseudogene. The CDR3 consists of 16 residues. In DNA, the CDR3 is TGTGCCAGCCCAAGCGTGGGACTACCGAACACCGGGGAGCTGTTTTTT. This encodes CASPSVGLPNTGELFF.

In its sample, this clone is medium-sized. V usage is TRBV28 and J usage is TRBJ1-1; D gene uncertain. The CDR3 runs to 13 residues. V lost 2 bases and J lost 1, with 5 bases in between. Germline-derived CDR1 and CDR2 are MDHEN and SYDVKM. CDR3 nucleotides: TGTGCCAGCAGTTTAAACAGGAACACTGAAGCTTTCTTT. This sequence encodes CASSLNRNTEAFF.

CDR3 nucleotides: TGTGCCAGCAGTCAATCAGGGGCGGGCGCCGGGGAGCTGTTTTTT. This gives the protein CASSQSGAGAGELFF. The chain links TRBV28 to TRBJ2-2; TRBD1 is a possible D gene (6 bases). V was cut by 5 bases and J by 6 bases, with 16 bases left in between. The length of the CDR3 is 15 residues. CDR1 and CDR2 (germline): MDHEN, SYDVKM.

This clone has more than one count but fewer than ten. This chain joins TRBV2 and TRBJ1-2; no clear D. The CDR3 contains 12 residues. Trimming left V 3 bases short and J 5 bases short, with 7 bases between. Germline CDR1 and CDR2: SNHLY and FYNNEI. The DNA of the CDR3 is TGTGCCAGCAGTGAGAACAGTTATGGCTACACCTTC. Residues: CASSENSYGYTF.

This CDR3 reads CASSPDWNEQYF. The CDR3 region has the DNA TGTGCCAGCAGCCCCGACTGGAACGAGCAGTACTTC. The chain combines TRBV11-3 with TRBJ2-7; D remains ambiguous. The CDR3 contains 12 residues. V was shortened by 5 bases and J by 5 bases, with 10 bases between the two germline ends. The V gene's germline CDR1 is SGHNT and CDR2 YENEEA.

The chain couples TRBV4-1 to TRBJ2-5; 10 bases agree with TRBD1. The CDR3 runs to 15 residues. The germline V gene has CDR1 MGHRA and CDR2 YSYEKL. Trimming took 4 bases from V and 3 from J; bases not matched to a gene: 5. CDR3: CASSRPGTGEETQYF. The CDR3 DNA follows: TGCGCCAGCAGCCGACCCGGGACAGGGGAAGAGACCCAGTACTTC.

This sequence joins TRBV7-9 and TRBJ1-6, with TRBD1 matching 7 bases. This CDR3 comprises 15 residues. The junction had 8 bases not matched to a gene; V was cut back by 5 bases and J by 7 bases. The germline V gene encodes CDR1 SEHNR and CDR2 FQNEAQ (reference sequence). The CDR3 sequence: CASSLTRTGNSPLHF. Written as DNA, the CDR3 is TGTGCCAGCAGCCTGACTAGGACAGGAAATTCACCCCTCCACTTT.